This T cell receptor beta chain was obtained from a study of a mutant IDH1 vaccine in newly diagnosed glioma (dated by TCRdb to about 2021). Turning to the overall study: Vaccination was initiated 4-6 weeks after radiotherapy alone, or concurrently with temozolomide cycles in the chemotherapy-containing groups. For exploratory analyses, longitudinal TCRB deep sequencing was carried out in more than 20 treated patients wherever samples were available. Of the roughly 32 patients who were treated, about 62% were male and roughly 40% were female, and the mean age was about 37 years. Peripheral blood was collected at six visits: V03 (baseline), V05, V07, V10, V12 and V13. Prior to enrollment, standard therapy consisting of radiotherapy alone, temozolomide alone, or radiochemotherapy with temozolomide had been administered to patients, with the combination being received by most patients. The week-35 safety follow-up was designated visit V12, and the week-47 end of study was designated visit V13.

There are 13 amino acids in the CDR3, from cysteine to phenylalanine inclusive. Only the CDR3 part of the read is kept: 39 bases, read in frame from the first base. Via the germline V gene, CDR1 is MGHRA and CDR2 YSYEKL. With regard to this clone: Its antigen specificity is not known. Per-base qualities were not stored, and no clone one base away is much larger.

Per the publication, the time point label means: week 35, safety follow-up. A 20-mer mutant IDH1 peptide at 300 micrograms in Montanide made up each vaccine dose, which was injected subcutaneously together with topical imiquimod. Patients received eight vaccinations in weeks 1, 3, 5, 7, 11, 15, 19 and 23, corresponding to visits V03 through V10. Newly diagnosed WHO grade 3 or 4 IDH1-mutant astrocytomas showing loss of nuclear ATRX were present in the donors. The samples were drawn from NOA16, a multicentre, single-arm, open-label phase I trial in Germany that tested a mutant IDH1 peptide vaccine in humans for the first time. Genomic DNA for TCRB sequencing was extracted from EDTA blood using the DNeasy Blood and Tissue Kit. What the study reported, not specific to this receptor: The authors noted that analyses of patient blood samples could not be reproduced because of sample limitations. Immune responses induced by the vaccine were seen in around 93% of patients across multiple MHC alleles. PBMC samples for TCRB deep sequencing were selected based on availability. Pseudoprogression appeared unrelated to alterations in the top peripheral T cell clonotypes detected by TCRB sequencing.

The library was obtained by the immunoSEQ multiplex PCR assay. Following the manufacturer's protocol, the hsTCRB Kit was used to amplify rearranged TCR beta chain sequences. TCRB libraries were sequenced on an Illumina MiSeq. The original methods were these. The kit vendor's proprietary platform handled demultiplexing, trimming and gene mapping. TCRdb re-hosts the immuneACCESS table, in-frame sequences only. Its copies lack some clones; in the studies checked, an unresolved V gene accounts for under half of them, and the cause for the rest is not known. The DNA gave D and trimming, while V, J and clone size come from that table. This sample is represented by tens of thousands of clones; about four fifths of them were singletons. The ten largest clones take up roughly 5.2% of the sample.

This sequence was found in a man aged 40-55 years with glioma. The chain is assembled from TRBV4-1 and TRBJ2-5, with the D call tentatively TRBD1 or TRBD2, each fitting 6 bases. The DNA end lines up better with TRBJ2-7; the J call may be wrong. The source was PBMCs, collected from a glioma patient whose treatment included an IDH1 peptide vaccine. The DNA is TGCGCCAGCAGCCACCTAGGGGGGTACGAGCAGTACTTC. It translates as CASSHLGGYEQYF.